This TCR beta chain was sequenced during a study of post-analysis software for immune sequencing data. The wider study: Recorded disease courses covered relapsing-remitting, secondary progressive and progressive-relapsing multiple sclerosis. Some patients had no subtype annotation.

This CDR3 has 14 residues. CDR1 and CDR2 (germline): SEHNR, FQNEAQ (reference sequence). TCR beta cDNA libraries included unique molecular identifiers. Out of roughly 0.85 to 11 million T cells, a few hundred thousand cDNA molecules were generated. TCRdb called the PCR reads again in MiXCR, with one record for every CDR3 protein. The table records hundreds of thousands of distinct CDR3 sequences, under 70% of them present only once. This clonotype has only a few counts. Its target is not known. Study-level results: Strong co-clustering by F measure was seen for same-batch samples. Controls had lower frequencies than patients of roughly five TRBV segments, which included TRBV5-6, TRBV5-1 and TRBV20-1.

Sequenced sample: blood. The gene calls are TRBV7-9 and TRBJ2-7; possibly TRBD2 for D (6 bases). The J call may be in error: the DNA end matches TRBJ2-4 better. The clonotype was recovered from a girl aged 10 to 17 with multiple sclerosis. The chain's CDR3 is CASSRGTSLNIQYF. CDR3 sequence (DNA): TGTGCCAGCAGCCGCGGTACTAGCCTTAACATTCAGTACTTC.